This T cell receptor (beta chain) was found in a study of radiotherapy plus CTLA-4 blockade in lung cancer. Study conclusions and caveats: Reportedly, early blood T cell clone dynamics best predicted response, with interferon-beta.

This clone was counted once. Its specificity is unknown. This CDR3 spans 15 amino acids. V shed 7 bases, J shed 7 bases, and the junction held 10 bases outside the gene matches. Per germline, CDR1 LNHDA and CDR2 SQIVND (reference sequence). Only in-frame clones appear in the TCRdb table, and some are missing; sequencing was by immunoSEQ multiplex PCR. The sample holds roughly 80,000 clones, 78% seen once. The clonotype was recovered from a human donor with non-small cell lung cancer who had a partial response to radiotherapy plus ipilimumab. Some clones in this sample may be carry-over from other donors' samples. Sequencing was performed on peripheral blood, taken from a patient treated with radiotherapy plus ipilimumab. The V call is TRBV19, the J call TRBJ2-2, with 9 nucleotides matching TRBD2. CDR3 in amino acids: CASTLGGLASGELFF. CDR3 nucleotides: TGTGCCAGTACTCTGGGGGGACTAGCAAGCGGGGAGCTGTTTTTT.